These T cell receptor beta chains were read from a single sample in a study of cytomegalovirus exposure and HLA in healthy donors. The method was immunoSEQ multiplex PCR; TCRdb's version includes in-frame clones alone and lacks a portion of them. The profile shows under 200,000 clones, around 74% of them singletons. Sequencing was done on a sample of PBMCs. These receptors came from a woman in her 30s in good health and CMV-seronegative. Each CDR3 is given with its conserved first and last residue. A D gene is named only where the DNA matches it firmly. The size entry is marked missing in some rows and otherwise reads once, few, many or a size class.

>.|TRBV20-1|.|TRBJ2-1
CSAPDKGEQFF
TGCAGTGCCCCGGATAAGGGGGAGCAGTTCTTC
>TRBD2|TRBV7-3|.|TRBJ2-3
CASSLTSGGANTQYF
TGTGCCAGCAGCTTAACTAGCGGGGGGGCCAACACGCAGTATTTT
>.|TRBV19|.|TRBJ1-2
CASMSWDTSNYGYTF
TGTGCCAGTATGTCGTGGGACACTTCTAACTATGGCTACACCTTC
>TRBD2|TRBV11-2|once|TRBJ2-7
CASSFLAGIHEQYF
TGTGCCAGCAGCTTTCTAGCGGGGATACACGAGCAGTACTTC
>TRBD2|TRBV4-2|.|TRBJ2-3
CASSQEPSGGPTDTQYF
TGTGCCAGCAGCCAAGAACCTAGCGGGGGGCCCACAGATACGCAGTATTTT
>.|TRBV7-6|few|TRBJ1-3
CASSLVETQAPSSGNTIYF
TGTGCCAGCAGCTTAGTTGAGACGCAGGCCCCGAGCTCTGGAAACACCATATATTTT
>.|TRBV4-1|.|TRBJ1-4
CASSQGSVGGLFF
TGCGCCAGCAGCCAAGGTTCGGTCGGAGGACTGTTTTTT
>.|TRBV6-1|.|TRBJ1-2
CASRVGQIYGYTF
TGTGCCAGCAGGGTTGGACAGATCTATGGCTACACCTTC
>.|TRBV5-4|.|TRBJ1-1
CASSFQGGNTEAFF
TGTGCCAGCAGCTTTCAGGGCGGGAACACTGAAGCTTTCTTT
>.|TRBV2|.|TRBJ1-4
CASSEAGQSKLFF
TGTGCCAGCAGTGAAGCAGGACAGTCAAAACTGTTTTTT
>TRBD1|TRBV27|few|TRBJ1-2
CASSYTGVGGGYTF
TGTGCCAGCAGCTATACAGGGGTAGGGGGTGGCTACACCTTC
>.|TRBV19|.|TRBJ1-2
CASTGAYGYTF
TGTGCCAGTACAGGGGCCTATGGCTACACCTTC
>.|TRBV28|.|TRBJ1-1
CASSLRDTEAFF
TGTGCCAGCAGTTTACGCGACACTGAAGCTTTCTTT
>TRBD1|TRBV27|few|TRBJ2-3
CASSRQGASGTDTQYF
TGTGCCAGCAGTCGACAGGGGGCTTCGGGCACAGATACGCAGTATTTT
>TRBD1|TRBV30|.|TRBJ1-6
CAWSSGTAASPLHF
TGTGCCTGGAGTTCCGGGACAGCTGCTTCACCCCTCCACTTT
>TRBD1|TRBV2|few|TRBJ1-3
CASSPTRSSGQAGNTIYF
TGTGCCAGCAGTCCTACACGATCCTCGGGACAGGCTGGAAACACCATATATTTT
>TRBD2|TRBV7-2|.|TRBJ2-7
CASSLSGGISYEQYF
TGTGCCAGCAGCCTAAGCGGGGGGATCTCCTACGAGCAGTACTTC
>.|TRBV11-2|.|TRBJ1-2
CASSLATGSSYGYTF
TGTGCCAGCAGCTTAGCGACAGGATCGTCATATGGCTACACCTTC
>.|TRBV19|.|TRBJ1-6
CASSISGEGSPLHF
TGTGCCAGTAGTATCTCCGGGGAGGGGTCACCCCTCCACTTT
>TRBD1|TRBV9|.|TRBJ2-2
CASSVAERDSGELFF
TGTGCCAGCAGCGTAGCAGAAAGGGACAGCGGGGAGCTGTTTTTT
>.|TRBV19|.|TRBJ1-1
CASSILSGNTEAFF
TGTGCCAGTAGTATTTTATCGGGGAACACTGAAGCTTTCTTT
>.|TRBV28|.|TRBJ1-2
CASDGANYGYTF
TGTGCCAGCGACGGGGCTAACTATGGCTACACCTTC
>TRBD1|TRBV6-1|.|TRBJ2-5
CASSPQGGRETQYF
TGTGCCAGCAGTCCCCAAGGGGGCCGGGAGACCCAGTACTTC
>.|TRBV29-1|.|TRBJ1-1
CSVVQGYTEAFF
TGCAGCGTTGTTCAGGGGTACACTGAAGCTTTCTTT
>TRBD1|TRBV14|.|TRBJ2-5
CASSQRPGQGGDQETQYF
TGTGCCAGCAGCCAACGTCCGGGACAGGGGGGGGACCAAGAGACCCAGTACTTC
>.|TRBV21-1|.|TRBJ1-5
CASSKGETYISGGGKPQHF
TGTGCCAGCAGCAAAGGGGAGACCTATATCTCGGGGGGTGGAAAGCCCCAGCATTTT
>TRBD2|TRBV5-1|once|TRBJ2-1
CASTGLARSYNEQFF
TGCGCCAGCACCGGACTAGCGAGATCCTACAATGAGCAGTTCTTC
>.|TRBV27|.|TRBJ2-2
CASSLWPGELFF
TGTGCCAGCAGTTTATGGCCCGGGGAGCTGTTTTTT
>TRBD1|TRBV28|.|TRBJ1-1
CASRGQGITEAFF
TGTGCCAGCAGGGGACAGGGAATCACTGAAGCTTTCTTT
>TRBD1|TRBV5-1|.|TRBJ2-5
CASSIGTGVETQYF
TGCGCCAGCAGCATCGGGACAGGGGTTGAGACCCAGTACTTC
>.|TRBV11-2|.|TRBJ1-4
CASSLGVVGRGDEKLFF
TGTGCCAGCAGCTTAGGTGTGGTGGGCAGGGGTGATGAAAAACTGTTTTTT
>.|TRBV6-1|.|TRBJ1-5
CASSEEREDQPQHF
TGTGCCAGCAGTGAAGAGCGGGAGGATCAGCCCCAGCATTTT
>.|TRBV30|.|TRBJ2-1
CACFGQSSYNEQFF
TGTGCCTGCTTCGGACAAAGCTCCTACAATGAGCAGTTCTTC
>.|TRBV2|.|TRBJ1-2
CASTGQRQPREDYGYTF
TGTGCCAGCACTGGACAGCGTCAACCTCGGGAAGACTATGGCTACACCTTC
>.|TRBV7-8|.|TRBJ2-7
CASSLEGTYYEYF
TGTGCCAGCAGCTTAGAGGGGACATACTACGAGTACTTC
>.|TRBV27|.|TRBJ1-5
CASSSRGENQPQHF
TGTGCCAGCAGTTCCCGGGGTGAAAATCAGCCCCAGCATTTT
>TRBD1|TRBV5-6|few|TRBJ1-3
CASSRGGGQLSSGNTIYF
TGTGCCAGCAGCCGCGGGGGGGGACAGCTGAGCTCTGGAAACACCATATATTTT
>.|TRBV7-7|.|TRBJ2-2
CASSLSGNTGELFF
TGTGCCAGCAGCCTCAGCGGGAACACCGGGGAGCTGTTTTTT